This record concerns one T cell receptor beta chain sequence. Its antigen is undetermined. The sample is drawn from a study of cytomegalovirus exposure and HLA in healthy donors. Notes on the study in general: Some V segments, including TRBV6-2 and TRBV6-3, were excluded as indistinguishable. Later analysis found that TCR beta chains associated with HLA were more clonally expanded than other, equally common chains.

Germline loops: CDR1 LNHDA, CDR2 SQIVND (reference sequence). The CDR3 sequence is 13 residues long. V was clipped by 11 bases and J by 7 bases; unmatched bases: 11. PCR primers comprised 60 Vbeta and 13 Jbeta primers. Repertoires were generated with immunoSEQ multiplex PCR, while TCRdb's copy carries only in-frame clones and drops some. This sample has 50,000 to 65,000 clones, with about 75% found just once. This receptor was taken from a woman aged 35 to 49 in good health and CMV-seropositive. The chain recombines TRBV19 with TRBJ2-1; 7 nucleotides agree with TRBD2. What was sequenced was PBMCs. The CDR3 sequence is CASQNSGVNEQFF. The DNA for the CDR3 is TGTGCCTCCCAAAACAGCGGGGTAAATGAGCAGTTCTTC.